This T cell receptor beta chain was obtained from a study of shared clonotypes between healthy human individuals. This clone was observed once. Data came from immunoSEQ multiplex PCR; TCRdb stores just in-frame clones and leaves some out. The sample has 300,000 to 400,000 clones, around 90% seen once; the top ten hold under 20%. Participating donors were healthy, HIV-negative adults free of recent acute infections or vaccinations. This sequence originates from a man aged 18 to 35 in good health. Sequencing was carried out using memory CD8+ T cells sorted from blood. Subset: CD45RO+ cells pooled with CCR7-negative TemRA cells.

As DNA, the CDR3 is TGTGCCAGCAGTGAAGGCCCCGCCCCGGGAAACTACGAGCAGTACTTC. Residues: CASSEGPAPGNYEQYF. The chain joins TRBV6-1 to TRBJ2-7; tentatively, D is TRBD2 (5 bases). The CDR3 runs to 16 residues. In germline, CDR1 is MNHNS, CDR2 SASEGT. V lost 1 base and J 3 bases, leaving 16 bases between the germline ends.